The clone carrying this T cell receptor (beta chain) has more than one count but fewer than ten. The antigen is undetermined. Germline V gene sequence: CDR1 MNHNS, CDR2 SASEGT. With 6 bases clipped from V and 3 bases from J, the junction kept 11 bases outside the gene matches. This CDR3 has 17 amino acids. TCRdb itself ran the RT-PCR reads through MiXCR, one entry per CDR3 protein. The table includes a few hundred thousand distinct CDR3 sequences, about 14% detected once. This record belongs to a study of response to subunit inactivated influenza vaccine. Study-wide results and caveats: Each seasonal influenza vaccination recruits few new T cells, the authors suggested.

Sequenced material: PBMCs from blood, taken 11 to 12 days after vaccination. V gene TRBV6-1 combines with J gene TRBJ2-7, with 13 positions matching TRBD2. The TCR comes from a man in his fifties or sixties who received an inactivated influenza vaccine. The CDR3 loop reads CASRPGLAGASYYEQYF. CDR3 nucleotides: TGTGCCAGCAGACCCGGACTAGCGGGGGCCTCATACTACGAGCAGTACTTC.